This T cell receptor (beta chain) was found in a study of shared clonotypes between healthy human individuals. Study-level points and caveats: With few donors, the genetic and exposure-history diversity represented was limited. Non-shared clonotypes displayed generation probabilities falling below those of clonotypes present in all four donors. Estimated richness values were generally larger in naive subsets than in memory subsets.

The naive CD8 subset, CD45RO-negative cells positively selected for CCR7, excluded terminally differentiated effector memory CD45RA+ cells. Sequencing was at deep level. The method was immunoSEQ multiplex PCR; TCRdb's version includes in-frame clones alone and lacks a portion of them. The sample consists of millions of clones, around 93% of them appearing once. Note on this clone: Its matching antigen is unknown.

The V gene's germline CDR1 is MGHRA and CDR2 YSYEKL. Deletions cut 4 bases from V and 6 bases from J, with 9 bases between. The CDR3 runs 12 residues. The sequence came from a young man in good health. Some clones in this sample may be carry-over from other donors' samples. Sequencing input: naive CD8+ T cells from PBMCs. J is TRBJ2-5 and V is TRBV4-1; D gene uncertain. The CDR3 loop is CASSPDRKTQYF. CDR3 nucleotide sequence: TGCGCCAGCAGCCCCGACCGGAAGACCCAGTACTTC.